This TCR beta chain is drawn from a study of blood T cell repertoires in COVID-19. This clone has only a few counts. Profiled with immunoSEQ multiplex PCR; TCRdb holds only in-frame clones, not every one. The sample shows 100,000 to 150,000 clones, 75% to 90% of them seen only once. Deletions cut 8 bases from V and 0 bases from J, with 14 bases between. The germline CDR1 and CDR2 sequences are SNHLY and FYNNEI. CDR3 length equals 15 residues. The chain carries TRBV2 and TRBJ1-5; D not resolved. The specimen sequenced was PBMCs or T cells enriched from blood (not recorded which). The sequence was collected from a woman in her forties or fifties who had recovered from COVID-19. The CDR3 loop is CASGRGLNSNQPQHF. The CDR3 DNA reads as TGTGCCAGCGGGAGAGGTTTAAATAGCAATCAGCCCCAGCATTTT.